These T cell receptor beta chains were read from a single sample in a study of OX40 agonist ivuxolimab in advanced cancers. Produced via immunoSEQ multiplex PCR; TCRdb's table is partial and in-frame only. The data hold roughly 48,000 clones, with approximately 85% observed a single time. The sequenced sample was CD4+ or CD8+ T cells sorted from blood, obtained in a trial of the OX40 agonist ivuxolimab. The receptor set was obtained from an adult with an advanced solid tumor such as melanoma, head and neck, liver or kidney cancer. The CDR3 runs from the conserved cysteine through the conserved F or W. D genes are given only for firm matches. Clone size appears in some rows only: once, few, many, or a class for an expanded clone.

TGTGCCAGCAGTTACTTAGGGAGGACAGATACGCAGTATTTT,CASSYLGRTDTQYF,TRBJ2-3,-,TRBV6-5,few
TGTGCCAGCAGAAACAGGGGCTCAATGGATACGCAGTATTTT,CASRNRGSMDTQYF,TRBJ2-3,TRBD1,TRBV27,-
TGTGCCAGCAGCTTAGGTGGACTAGCAGGGATAAGCGAGACCCAGTACTTC,CASSLGGLAGISETQYF,TRBJ2-5,TRBD2,TRBV11-2,-
TGTGCCAGCAGTGAAGTCCGTAGCGGGGGGCCTTACTTC,CASSEVRSGGPYF,TRBJ2-7,TRBD2,TRBV2,-
TGTGCCTGGAGTGTAGAGGGGCCGAGCAATCAGCCCCAGCATTTT,CAWSVEGPSNQPQHF,TRBJ1-5,-,TRBV30,-
TGTGCCAGTAGTATGGGTCTAGCGCATTACAATGAGCAGTTCTTC,CASSMGLAHYNEQFF,TRBJ2-1,-,TRBV19,-
TGCAGCGTTTCTAGCGGGCCTAGCACAGATACGCAGTATTTT,CSVSSGPSTDTQYF,TRBJ2-3,TRBD2,TRBV29-1,once
TGCGCCAGCAGCCGGAAAGAAGCTAACTATGGCTACACCTTC,CASSRKEANYGYTF,TRBJ1-2,-,TRBV5-1,once
TGTGCCAGCAGGAAAGACAGGGTCGAAGGAGCTTTCTTT,CASRKDRVEGAFF,TRBJ1-1,TRBD1,TRBV6-5,-
TGTGCCAGTACCCACGGCATGGAAAGGCCGGGGACTGAAGCTTTCTTT,CASTHGMERPGTEAFF,TRBJ1-1,-,TRBV19,-
TGTGCCTGGAGATTGGGTCGTGGAAGGAGCTCCTATAATTCACCCCTCCACTTT,CAWRLGRGRSSYNSPLHF,TRBJ1-6,-,TRBV30,-
TGCGCCAGCAGCCGAAGGTGGAGCGGTGAAGCTTTCTTT,CASSRRWSGEAFF,TRBJ1-1,-,TRBV4-3,-
TGTGCCAGCAGCTCCGGAGGGGGCACCGGGGAGCTGTTTTTT,CASSSGGGTGELFF,TRBJ2-2,-,TRBV7-9,-
TGTGCCAGCAGCCTCCCCAGGGACAAACTGTTTTTT,CASSLPRDKLFF,TRBJ1-4,-,TRBV11-2,-
TGTGCCAGCTCACCAGGGCAGGGGGGGGGATATTTGAGCAATCAGCCCCAGCATTTT,CASSPGQGGGYLSNQPQHF,TRBJ1-5,TRBD1,TRBV18,-
TGTGCCAGCAGCGTAATGACAGATACGCAGTATTTT,CASSVMTDTQYF,TRBJ2-3,-,TRBV9,-
TGCGCCAGCAGCCGAGCAGGGAAGGAGACCCAGTACTTC,CASSRAGKETQYF,TRBJ2-5,-,TRBV4-1,-
TGTGCCAGCAGGACAGTAGGCGAAAACATTCAGTACTTC,CASRTVGENIQYF,TRBJ2-4,-,TRBV7-2,-
TGCGCCAGCAGCCAAGATCCGGGGGGGACCTACGAGCAGTACTTC,CASSQDPGGTYEQYF,TRBJ2-7,TRBD2,TRBV4-1,-
TGCGCCAGCAGCCAAGATGCTGCGGGGGGGACCAATGAGCAGTTCTTC,CASSQDAAGGTNEQFF,TRBJ2-1,TRBD2,TRBV4-3,-
TGTGCCAGCAGTGCAGCGGGGGGTCCCTACGAGCAGTACTTC,CASSAAGGPYEQYF,TRBJ2-7,TRBD2,TRBV6-1,-
TGTGCCATCAGTGGAGATAGCGGGGGGGAAAGCACGCAGTATTTT,CAISGDSGGESTQYF,TRBJ2-3,TRBD2,TRBV10-3,-
TGTGCCAGCAGTTTAGATGGCAGGGGGCGAACTGAAGCTTTCTTT,CASSLDGRGRTEAFF,TRBJ1-1,TRBD1,TRBV27,-
TGTGCCTGCGCGCAGGGCGGGAGGGTCCTCGCAGCCAAAAACATTCAGTACTTC,CACAQGGRVLAAKNIQYF,TRBJ2-4,TRBD2,TRBV2,-